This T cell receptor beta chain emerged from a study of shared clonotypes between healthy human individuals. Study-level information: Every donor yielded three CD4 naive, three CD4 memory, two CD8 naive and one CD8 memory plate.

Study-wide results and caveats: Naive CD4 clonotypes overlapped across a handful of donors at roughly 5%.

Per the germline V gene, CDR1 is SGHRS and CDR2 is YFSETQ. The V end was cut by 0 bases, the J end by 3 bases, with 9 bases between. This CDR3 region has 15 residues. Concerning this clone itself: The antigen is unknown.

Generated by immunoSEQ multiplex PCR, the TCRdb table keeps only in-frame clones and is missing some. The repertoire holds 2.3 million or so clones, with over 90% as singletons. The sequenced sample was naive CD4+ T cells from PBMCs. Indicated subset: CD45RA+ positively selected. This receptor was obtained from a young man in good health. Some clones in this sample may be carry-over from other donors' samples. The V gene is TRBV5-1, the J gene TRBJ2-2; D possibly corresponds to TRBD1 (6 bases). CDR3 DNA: TGCGCCAGCAGCTTGGATAGGACAGACACCGGGGAGCTGTTTTTT. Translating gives CASSLDRTDTGELFF.